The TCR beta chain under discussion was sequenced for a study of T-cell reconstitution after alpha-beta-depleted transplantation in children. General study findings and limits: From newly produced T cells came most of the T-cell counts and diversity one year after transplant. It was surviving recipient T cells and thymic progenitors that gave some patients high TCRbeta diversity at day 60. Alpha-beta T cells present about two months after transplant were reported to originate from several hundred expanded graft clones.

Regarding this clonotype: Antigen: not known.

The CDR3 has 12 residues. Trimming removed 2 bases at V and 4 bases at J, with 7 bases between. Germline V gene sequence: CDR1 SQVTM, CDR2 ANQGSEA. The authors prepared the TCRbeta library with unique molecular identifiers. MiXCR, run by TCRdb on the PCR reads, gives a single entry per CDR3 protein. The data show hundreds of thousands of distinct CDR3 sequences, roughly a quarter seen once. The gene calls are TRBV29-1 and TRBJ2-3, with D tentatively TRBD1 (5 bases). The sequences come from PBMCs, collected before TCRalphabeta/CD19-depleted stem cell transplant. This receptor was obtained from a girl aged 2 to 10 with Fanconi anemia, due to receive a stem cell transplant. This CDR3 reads CSVEWGADTQYF. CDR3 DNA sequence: TGCAGCGTTGAATGGGGCGCAGATACGCAGTATTTT.